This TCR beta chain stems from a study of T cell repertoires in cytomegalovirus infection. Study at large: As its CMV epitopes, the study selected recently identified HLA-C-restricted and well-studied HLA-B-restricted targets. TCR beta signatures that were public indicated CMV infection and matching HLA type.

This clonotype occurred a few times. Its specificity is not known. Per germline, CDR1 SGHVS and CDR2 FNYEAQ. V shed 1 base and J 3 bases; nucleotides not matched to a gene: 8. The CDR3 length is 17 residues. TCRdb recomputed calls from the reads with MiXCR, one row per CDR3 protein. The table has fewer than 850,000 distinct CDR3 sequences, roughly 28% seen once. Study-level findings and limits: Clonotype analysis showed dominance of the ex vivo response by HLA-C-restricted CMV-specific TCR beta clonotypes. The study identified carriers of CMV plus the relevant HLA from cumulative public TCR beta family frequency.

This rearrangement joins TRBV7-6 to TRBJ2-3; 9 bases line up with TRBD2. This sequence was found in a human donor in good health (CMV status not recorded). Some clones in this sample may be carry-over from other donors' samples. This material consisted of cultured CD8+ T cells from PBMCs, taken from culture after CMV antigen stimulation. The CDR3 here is CASSLVGAGGQTDTQYF. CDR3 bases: TGTGCCAGCAGCTTAGTGGGTGCGGGGGGGCAGACAGATACGCAGTATTTT.